This T cell receptor (beta chain) was identified during a study of blood T cells in healthy people across ages. Alongside a J-beta primer mix, a sample-barcoded 5' primer served in a second PCR lasting about 7 to 11 cycles. MiXCR, run by TCRdb on the 5' RACE reads, gives a single entry per CDR3 protein. This sample has about a million distinct CDR3 sequences, with roughly 43% found just once. This clonotype showed up just once. CDR3 size: 15 residues. Germline V gives CDR1 SGHRS, CDR2 YFSETQ. The V and J ends lost 1 base and 6 bases, in that order; junction bases with no gene match: 6. The TCR sequence derives from a man aged 30 to 39 in good health. What was sequenced was blood. The rearrangement links TRBV5-1 to TRBJ2-1; 8 positions agree with TRBD2. The CDR3 loop reads CASSLTQRGLNEQFF. Here the CDR3 DNA reads TGCGCCAGCAGCTTGACCCAGCGGGGGCTCAATGAGCAGTTCTTC. Full variable domain (rest looked up from reference TRBV5-1 and TRBJ2-1): KAGVTQTPRYLIKTRGQQVTLSCSPISGHRSVSWYQQTPGQGLQFLFEYFSETQRNKGNFPGRFSGRQFSNSRSEMNVSTLELGDSALYLCASSLTQRGLNEQFFGPGTRLTVL.